This T cell receptor (beta chain) was documented in a study of monozygotic twins with inflammatory bowel disease. Whole-study findings and limits: IBD patients carried less diverse TCRbeta repertoires (inverse Simpson) than healthy co-twins. People with IBD had fewer clonotypes in common with others than healthy twins did, especially with disease activity.

Molecular identifiers with 6-nucleotide sample barcodes were added during cDNA synthesis via template switching. TCRdb re-called the 5' RACE reads and gives one entry per CDR3 protein, without DNA. The sample totals 350,000 to 400,000 distinct CDR3 sequences. Germline CDR1 reads MNHEY; CDR2 reads SMNVEV (reference sequence). CDR3 length: 15 amino acids. On this clonotype: Its antigen is unknown.

Sequenced: blood. The TCR sequence derives from a human donor with ulcerative colitis or Crohn's disease, or a healthy co-twin of an affected twin (not recorded which). J is TRBJ2-5 and V is TRBV27; TCRdb reports TRBD2, a call that lacks DNA to check it against. The CDR3 sequence: CASGNTGGSGETQYF.